The 16 T cell receptor beta chains below all came from one sample that was sequenced in a study of blood T cell repertoires in COVID-19. Measured with immunoSEQ multiplex PCR; TCRdb has only the in-frame clones, and not every one. This table has around 190,000 clones, approximately 88% appearing once. Sequencing was carried out using PBMCs or T cells enriched from blood (not recorded which). The receptors here all came from a woman in her thirties who had recovered from COVID-19.

This clone showed up just a few times. The CDR3 protein is CASSDSSPPGELFF. CDR3 bases: TGTGCCAGCAGTGATTCTAGCCCCCCCGGGGAGCTGTTTTTT. The V gene is TRBV2, the J gene TRBJ2-2, with D maybe TRBD2 (5 bases). The CDR3 extends over 14 amino acids. The germline V gene encodes CDR1 SNHLY and CDR2 FYNNEI. The germline V and J ends were trimmed by 3 bases and 6 bases, with 11 bases remaining between them.

This chain links TRBV18 with TRBJ2-1, with TRBD2 matching over 13 bases. The CDR3 extends over 16 amino acids. Germline V gene data show CDR1 as KGHSH and CDR2 as LQKENI. The junction had 9 bases not matched to a gene; V was cut back by 5 bases and J by 8 bases. CDR3 sequence (DNA): TGTGCCAGCTCATACCGGACTAGCGGGAGTGGTGATGAGCAGTTCTTC. This translates into CASSYRTSGSGDEQFF.

The chain joins TRBV5-1 to TRBJ2-1; 10 bases map to TRBD2. The CDR3 is made up of 16 amino acids. Germline V gene sequence: CDR1 SGHRS, CDR2 YFSETQ. J gave up 10 bases and V 4 bases, and 14 bases lay outside the gene matches. CDR3 region: CASSQDASGRRGEQFF. CDR3 in DNA: TGCGCCAGCAGCCAAGACGCTAGCGGGAGACGGGGCGAGCAGTTCTTC.

The chain couples TRBV6-5 to TRBJ2-3; 10 bases line up with TRBD1. Looked up from germline, CDR1 is MNHEY and CDR2 is SVGAGI. The CDR3 contains 14 residues. The junction had 3 bases not matched to a gene; V was cut back by 6 bases and J by 3 bases. The CDR3 reads CASRGGQGTDTQYF. In nucleotides, the CDR3 is TGTGCCAGCAGGGGGGGACAGGGGACAGATACGCAGTATTTT.

This clone occurred a few times. V usage is TRBV28 and J usage is TRBJ1-1, with 8 bases aligning to TRBD1. The ends lost 1 base at V and 2 bases at J; junction bases unmatched: 6. This CDR3 has 16 residues. Germline CDR1 MDHEN, CDR2 SYDVKM. The CDR3 DNA sequence: TGTGCCAGCAGTTTATCCCCTGCAGGGGGCAACACTGAAGCTTTCTTT. Amino acid sequence: CASSLSPAGGNTEAFF.

The chain employs TRBV19 and TRBJ2-7; D gene unclear. The CDR3 runs to 14 residues. CDR1 LNHDA and CDR2 SQIVND come from the germline V gene (reference sequence). Trimming took off 3 bases at V and 0 bases at J, with 9 bases between the two ends. The CDR3: CASSMVADSYEQYF. Here the CDR3 DNA reads TGTGCCAGTAGTATGGTAGCAGACTCCTACGAGCAGTACTTC.

The chain recombines TRBV10-3 with TRBJ2-5; TRBD1 agrees at 8 bases. The CDR3 length is 18 residues. Germline V lookup: CDR1 ENHRY, CDR2 SYGVKD. The V gene end was trimmed by 2 bases and the J gene end by 1 base; junction bases not matched to a gene: 12. CDR3 nucleotides: TGTGCCATCAGTGAGGAGGGACAGGCTGGGTTTCGCCAAGAGACCCAGTACTTC. As protein: CAISEEGQAGFRQETQYF.

The chain is built from TRBV5-6 and TRBJ2-7; 13 bases are a match to TRBD2. Germline V lookup: CDR1 SGHDT, CDR2 YYEEEE. The length of the CDR3 is 15 residues. Trimming cost V 4 bases and J 7 bases; bases outside gene matches: 8. The chain's CDR3 is CASSPRTSGGWEQYV. The CDR3 DNA follows: TGTGCCAGCAGCCCCCGGACTAGCGGGGGTTGGGAGCAGTACGTC.

This clone appeared once. The V gene is TRBV9, the J gene TRBJ1-5; D not certain. Trimming removed 2 bases from V and 4 bases from J, with 13 bases in between. Germline V gene sequence: CDR1 SGDLS, CDR2 YYNGEE. The CDR3 runs 15 residues. The CDR3, as DNA: TGTGCCAGCAGCGTGTCAGGCTCTCGAAATCAGCCCCAGCATTTT. Encoded protein: CASSVSGSRNQPQHF.

In its sample, this clone was seen a few times. CDR3 sequence reads: CASSRDRGPYEQYV. The CDR3, as DNA: TGTGCCAGCTCTCGGGACAGGGGGCCCTACGAGCAGTACGTC. This chain links TRBV18 with TRBJ2-7, with 12 bases identical to TRBD1. The CDR3 loop spans 14 amino acids. The V and J ends lost 6 bases and 2 bases, in that order; junction bases with no gene match: 2. Germline values: CDR1 KGHSH, CDR2 LQKENI.

This clone has a handful of counts. The genes are TRBV19 and TRBJ2-1; 9 nucleotides match TRBD2. Germline V gives CDR1 LNHDA, CDR2 SQIVND (reference sequence). The trim removed 1 base at V and 4 bases at J, leaving 11 bases unmatched. The CDR3 is made up of 18 amino acids. DNA of the CDR3: TGTGCCAGTAGTATAGCGGGGCGAGGGCTAGCGGGATACAATGAGCAGTTCTTC. Its translation: CASSIAGRGLAGYNEQFF.

This clone is judged medium-sized (0.01 to 0.1%). The chain joins TRBV7-3 to TRBJ2-1, with 9 positions matching TRBD2. Germline CDR1 and CDR2: SGHTA and FQGTGA. The CDR3 covers 14 residues. Germline trimming cut 5 bases from V and 10 bases from J; bases unmatched to any gene: 9. The CDR3 reads CASSNDSGSREQFF. Written as DNA, the CDR3 is TGTGCCAGCAGCAACGATAGCGGGAGTCGAGAGCAGTTCTTC.

The rearrangement links TRBV28 to TRBJ2-4, with D perhaps matching TRBD2 (6 bases). The CDR3 sequence is 14 residues long. Germline loops: CDR1 MDHEN, CDR2 SYDVKM. V was pared by 6 bases and J by 7 bases, with 16 bases between. This CDR3 reads CASRDGGPANIQYF. The CDR3, as DNA: TGTGCCAGCAGGGATGGAGGGCCGGCGAACATTCAGTACTTC.

The CDR3 DNA sequence: TGTGCCAGCAGCTTAGGTGGTAGCGGGCCCCAACAAGAGACCCAGTACTTC. This gives the protein CASSLGGSGPQQETQYF. This rearrangement joins TRBV7-8 to TRBJ2-5; 7 bases line up with TRBD2. The CDR3 extends over 17 amino acids. Trimming took 1 base from V and 2 from J; bases not matched to a gene: 10. Germline CDR1 SGHVS, CDR2 FQNEAQ.

On this clone: Its ends do not fully match the called genes, so a read error is possible. This sequence joins TRBV7-7 and TRBJ2-2, with D perhaps matching TRBD2 (5 bases). The germline gives CDR1 SSHAT, CDR2 FNYEAQ (reference sequence). The CDR3 runs 15 residues. The CDR3 DNA reads as TGTGCTAGCAGCTTCTCAGTCCCGGGGACCGGGGAGCTGTTTTTT. Protein product: CASSFSVPGTGELFF.

This chain joins TRBV30 and TRBJ2-1, with D perhaps TRBD1 (5 bases). V lost 0 bases to trimming and J lost 7 bases, with 13 bases between them. There are 14 residues in the CDR3. Germline loops: CDR1 GTSNPN, CDR2 SVGIG (reference sequence). The CDR3 protein is CAWSVGGASNEQFF. CDR3 in DNA: TGTGCCTGGAGTGTGGGTGGGGCCTCGAATGAGCAGTTCTTC.